The 27 T cell receptor beta chains listed next were all sequenced from one sample in a study of shared clonotypes between healthy human individuals. Naive CD8 cells, CD45RO-negative and positively selected for CCR7, excluded terminally differentiated effector memory CD45RA+ cells. Generated by immunoSEQ multiplex PCR, the TCRdb table keeps only in-frame clones and is missing some. The sample records about 2 million clones, approximately 94% being singletons. Sequenced material: naive CD8+ T cells sorted from blood. The receptor set was obtained from a man younger than 30 in good health.

The chain couples TRBV5-6 to TRBJ1-4; TRBD1 agrees at 7 bases. This CDR3 is 15 amino acids long. The junction had 7 bases not matched to a gene; V was cut back by 4 bases and J by 4 bases. Per the germline V gene, CDR1 is SGHDT and CDR2 is YYEEEE. CDR3: CASSPGTVVNEKLFF. As DNA, the CDR3 is TGTGCCAGCAGCCCAGGGACAGTGGTTAATGAAAAACTGTTTTTT.

The chain uses TRBV9 and TRBJ1-1; 7 bases are shared with TRBD1. V was pared by 3 bases and J by 4 bases, with 6 bases of the junction left unmatched. CDR1 and CDR2 from the germline V gene are SGDLS and YYNGEE. This CDR3 has 14 residues. The CDR3 sequence: CASSGLQGSTEAFF. In DNA form, the CDR3 reads TGTGCCAGCAGCGGATTACAGGGGAGCACTGAAGCTTTCTTT.

As for this clone: Distinct nucleotide sequences in the sample also encode this CDR3. V and J are TRBV5-4 and TRBJ2-7; TRBD1 might be the D (6 bases). Trimming stripped 2 bases from V and 1 base from J, with 10 bases between. CDR3 length: 14 amino acids. CDR1 and CDR2 from the germline V gene are SGHNT and YYREEE (reference sequence). CDR3 DNA sequence: TGTGCCAGCAGCTTTGGGCAGGGGTCCTACGAGCAGTACTTC. Translating it yields CASSFGQGSYEQYF.

V is TRBV27 and J is TRBJ2-3, with TRBD2 matching 9 bases. Germline V gene sequence: CDR1 MNHEY, CDR2 SMNVEV (reference sequence). The CDR3 runs 18 residues. After removal of 2 bases from V and 6 bases from J, the junction contained 15 bases not matched to a gene. DNA for the CDR3: TGTGCCAGCAGTTTACTAACCCCTAGCGGGGTCCCCCCGGATACGCAGTATTTT. Amino acid sequence: CASSLLTPSGVPPDTQYF.

The V gene is TRBV2, the J gene TRBJ2-7; 11 bases fit TRBD2. In germline, CDR1 is SNHLY, CDR2 FYNNEI. Trimming cost V 8 bases and J 2 bases; bases outside gene matches: 11. This CDR3 is 16 amino acids long. CDR3 sequence: CASFIYGTSGAYEQYF. For the CDR3, the DNA is TGTGCCAGCTTTATTTACGGGACTAGCGGAGCCTACGAGCAGTACTTC. The complete variable domain, with remaining parts taken from reference TRBV2 and TRBJ2-7, reads EPEVTQTPSHQVTQMGQEVILRCVPISNHLYFYWYRQILGQKVEFLVSFYNNEISEKSEIFDDQFSVERPDGSNFTLKIRSTKLEDSAMYFCASFIYGTSGAYEQYFGPGTRLTVT.

The chain carries TRBV4-3 and TRBJ2-1; D not resolved. Germline V gene data show CDR1 as LGHNA and CDR2 as YSLEER. The CDR3 length is 17 residues. The ends were cut back, 3 bases at V and 4 bases at J, with 19 bases in the middle. CDR3: CASSQAPGASGYNEQFF. The CDR3 DNA reads TGCGCCAGCAGCCAGGCGCCGGGCGCGAGTGGGTACAATGAGCAGTTCTTC.

The chain joins TRBV9 to TRBJ1-1; TRBD1 might be the D (5 bases). V lost 1 base and J lost 4, with 11 bases in between. Germline-derived CDR1 and CDR2 are SGDLS and YYNGEE. This CDR3 has 14 residues. In nucleotides, the CDR3 is TGTGCCAGCAGCGTAAATGGGGCAGGCACTGAAGCTTTCTTT. It is translated as CASSVNGAGTEAFF.

The genes are TRBV27 and TRBJ2-5; D could derive from TRBD1 or TRBD2 (6 bases each). In germline, CDR1 is MNHEY, CDR2 SMNVEV (reference sequence). The length of the CDR3 is 15 residues. The V and J ends lost 6 bases and 4 bases respectively, with 18 bases between them. The CDR3 DNA is TGTGCCAGCAGCGTAGGAGGGGGAGCTCCAGAGACCCAGTACTTC. Encoded protein: CASSVGGGAPETQYF.

V gene TRBV6-1 combines with J gene TRBJ1-1; D remains ambiguous. CDR1 is MNHNS and CDR2 is SASEGT in the germline V gene. The CDR3 is 14 residues long. Deletions cut 2 bases from V and 2 bases from J, with 9 bases between. CDR3 in amino acids: CASSENPANTEAFF. CDR3 bases: TGTGCCAGCAGTGAAAATCCAGCCAACACTGAAGCTTTCTTT.

The chain uses TRBV12-5 and TRBJ2-7; 9 bases match TRBD1. V dropped 5 bases and J dropped 5; count of bases not matched to a gene: 7. The germline V gene has CDR1 LGHNT and CDR2 FRNRAP. The CDR3 is 14 amino acids. This CDR3 reads CASGLGQGWHEQYF. DNA for the CDR3: TGTGCTAGTGGTCTCGGACAGGGGTGGCACGAGCAGTACTTC.

The chain uses TRBV5-6 and TRBJ2-7, with TRBD1 matching over 9 bases. Germline values: CDR1 SGHDT, CDR2 YYEEEE. The junction had 4 bases not matched to a gene; V was cut back by 4 bases and J by 2 bases. The CDR3 runs 14 residues. CDR3 protein: CASSVGDRAYEQYF. The CDR3 region has the DNA TGTGCCAGCAGCGTGGGGGACAGGGCCTACGAGCAGTACTTC.

The chain uses TRBV7-8 and TRBJ2-7; possibly TRBD2 for D (6 bases). Germline CDR1 is SGHVS and CDR2 is FQNEAQ. Trimming stripped 5 bases from V and 0 bases from J, with 17 bases between. CDR3 size: 16 residues. For the CDR3, the DNA is TGTGCCAGCAGCGGATACCGGGACGGGAGCTCCTACGAGCAGTACTTC. Protein product: CASSGYRDGSSYEQYF.

The rearrangement joins TRBV7-9 to TRBJ2-3; 11 nucleotides align to TRBD2. This CDR3 contains 17 residues. V lost 5 bases to trimming and J lost 0 bases; unmatched junction nucleotides: 7. The V gene's germline CDR1 is SEHNR and CDR2 FQNEAQ (reference sequence). CDR3: CASSPRWTSGSTDTQYF. The CDR3 DNA reads as TGTGCCAGCAGCCCGCGGTGGACTAGCGGGAGCACAGATACGCAGTATTTT. The full variable domain, completed using reference TRBV7-9 and TRBJ2-3, is DTGVSQNPRHKITKRGQNVTFRCDPISEHNRLYWYRQTLGQGPEFLTYFQNEAQLEKSRLLSDRFSAERPKGSFSTLEIQRTEQGDSAMYLCASSPRWTSGSTDTQYFGPGTRLTVL.

The V call is TRBV27, the J call TRBJ2-1; 9 bases are shared with TRBD2. Trimming cost V 5 bases and J 12 bases; bases outside gene matches: 8. The CDR3 contains 13 residues. Germline lookup yields CDR1 MNHEY and CDR2 SMNVEV (reference sequence). CDR3 protein: CASSPTGLAGQFF. CDR3 in DNA: TGTGCCAGCAGTCCGACGGGACTAGCCGGGCAGTTCTTC.

The chain uses TRBV10-2 and TRBJ2-7; D assignment may be TRBD1 or TRBD2 (6 bases each). The CDR3 contains 13 residues. V gave up 10 bases and J gave up 1 base, with 14 bases separating them. The germline CDR1 and CDR2 sequences are WSHSY and SAAADI. Here the CDR3 reads CATTEGESYEQYF. The DNA of the CDR3 is TGCGCCACCACGGAGGGGGAGTCCTACGAGCAGTACTTC.

About this clone: The same CDR3 can be traced to other DNA sequences in this sample. V is TRBV7-2 and J is TRBJ2-7, with a tentative D call TRBD1 (6 bases). V was cut by 1 base and J by 0 bases, with 10 bases left in between. Germline-derived CDR1 and CDR2 are SGHTA and FQGNSA. There are 15 residues in the CDR3. The CDR3 spells CASSLGGGSSYEQYF. The CDR3 nucleotides read TGTGCCAGCAGCTTAGGAGGGGGTAGCTCCTACGAGCAGTACTTC.

This chain's CDR3 is CARTGLVNGELFF. DNA of the CDR3: TGTGCCAGGACCGGACTAGTGAACGGGGAGCTGTTTTTT. This sequence joins TRBV2 and TRBJ2-2; 7 bases fit TRBD2. The CDR3 extends over 13 amino acids. In germline, CDR1 is SNHLY, CDR2 FYNNEI. Unmatched junction bases numbered 8, after V lost 9 bases and J lost 7 bases. Variable domain in full (rest from reference TRBV2 and TRBJ2-2): EPEVTQTPSHQVTQMGQEVILRCVPISNHLYFYWYRQILGQKVEFLVSFYNNEISEKSEIFDDQFSVERPDGSNFTLKIRSTKLEDSAMYFCARTGLVNGELFFGEGSRLTVL.

The rearrangement joins TRBV5-6 to TRBJ2-7; TRBD2 agrees at 8 bases. The CDR3 is 16 amino acids. V was pared by 2 bases and J by 3 bases, with 10 bases of the junction left unmatched. CDR1 SGHDT and CDR2 YYEEEE come from the germline V gene. CDR3 DNA: TGTGCCAGCAGCTTCTTACCTACCGGGACTAGCTACGAGCAGTACTTC. The encoded protein is CASSFLPTGTSYEQYF.

The V and J genes are TRBV5-5 and TRBJ1-4, with no clear D. V lost 0 bases, J lost 8 bases, and 14 bases lay in between. The germline V gene encodes CDR1 SGHKS and CDR2 YYEKEE (reference sequence). The CDR3 runs 15 residues. The CDR3 is CASSLGAGAYEKLFF. The CDR3 bases are TGTGCCAGCAGCTTGGGCGCGGGAGCCTACGAAAAACTGTTTTTT.

This clone was recorded once. The gene calls are TRBV5-6 and TRBJ2-7, with 11 bases that match TRBD1. This CDR3 is built from 15 residues. V shed 4 bases and J 3 bases; nucleotides not matched to a gene: 6. CDR1 and CDR2 (germline): SGHDT, YYEEEE. CDR3: CASSATGTGGYEQYF. The CDR3 DNA follows: TGTGCCAGCAGCGCTACCGGGACAGGGGGCTACGAGCAGTACTTC.

The chain carries TRBV4-1 and TRBJ2-1; no clear D. V lost 3 bases and J lost 5, with 8 bases in between. The germline gives CDR1 MGHRA, CDR2 YSYEKL. CDR3 length: 13 residues. The CDR3 is CASSHVLDNEQFF. In DNA form, the CDR3 reads TGCGCCAGCAGCCACGTCCTTGACAATGAGCAGTTCTTC.

V usage is TRBV5-1 and J usage is TRBJ2-5; tentatively, D is TRBD1 (6 bases). This CDR3 is built from 20 residues. Germline lookup yields CDR1 SGHRS and CDR2 YFSETQ. Trimming removed 0 bases at V and 5 bases at J, with 29 bases between. The CDR3 is CASSLVQSTGTRTGWETQYF. CDR3 bases: TGCGCCAGCAGCTTGGTGCAGTCGACAGGAACCCGAACGGGATGGGAGACCCAGTACTTC.

This clone occurred a few times. The chain carries TRBV7-9 and TRBJ1-2; D call uncertain. CDR3 length equals 13 residues. CDR1 and CDR2 (germline): SEHNR, FQNEAQ (reference sequence). V gave up 0 bases and J gave up 5 bases, with 7 bases separating them. The CDR3 loop reads CASSLAGHYGYTF. The CDR3 DNA sequence: TGTGCCAGCAGCTTAGCGGGTCATTATGGCTACACCTTC.

This clone has just a few counts. A much larger clone differs from this one at a single base, so this may be a read error. The same CDR3 also results from other DNA sequences found in this sample. The V call is TRBV7-9, the J call TRBJ2-7; no definite D call. With 1 base removed from V and 4 bases from J, the gap between germline ends came to 5 bases. CDR3 length equals 12 residues. The germline CDR1 and CDR2 sequences are SEHNR and FQNEAQ (reference sequence). The CDR3 nucleotides are TGTGCCAGCAGCTTAGGAGTATACGAGCAGTACTTC. Amino acid sequence: CASSLGVYEQYF. The full variable domain, with the rest looked up from reference TRBV7-9 and TRBJ2-7, is DTGVSQNPRHKITKRGQNVTFRCDPISEHNRLYWYRQTLGQGPEFLTYFQNEAQLEKSRLLSDRFSAERPKGSFSTLEIQRTEQGDSAMYLCASSLGVYEQYFGPGTRLTVT.

Of note for this clone: The sample carries other DNA sequences with the same CDR3. The chain couples TRBV27 to TRBJ2-7; 9 bases are shared with TRBD1. This CDR3 is built from 14 residues. Unmatched junction bases numbered 5, after V lost 3 bases and J lost 5 bases. CDR1 MNHEY and CDR2 SMNVEV come from the germline V gene (reference sequence). The CDR3 loop is CASSLDRGRDEQYF. Here the CDR3 DNA reads TGTGCCAGCAGTTTGGACAGGGGTAGGGACGAGCAGTACTTC.

The J gene is TRBJ2-5, the V gene TRBV10-2; 12 bases align to TRBD2. V trimming: 7 bases; J trimming: 10 bases; junction bases outside the gene matches: 10. The CDR3 contains 14 residues. Germline V gene sequence: CDR1 WSHSY, CDR2 SAAADI. CDR3 loop: CASTEVRTSGDQYF. CDR3 in DNA: TGCGCCAGCACCGAGGTTAGGACTAGCGGGGACCAGTACTTC.

V gene TRBV29-1 combines with J gene TRBJ2-3, with 11 bases identical to TRBD2. The CDR3 runs to 14 residues. Trimming took 5 bases from V and 4 from J; bases not matched to a gene: 5. Germline lookup yields CDR1 SQVTM and CDR2 ANQGSEA. The CDR3 region is CSVSTSGDPDTQYF. The CDR3 bases are TGCAGCGTTTCGACTAGCGGGGACCCAGATACGCAGTATTTT.